Following are 32 T cell receptor beta chains from one sample sequenced in a study of CD4 T cells in relation to SARS-CoV-2 and coronaviruses. Using immunoSEQ multiplex PCR, the repertoire was profiled, and TCRdb retains in-frame clones only, with some absent. The table shows 38,000 or so clones, with 77% occurring only once. Antigens for these TCRs are unknown. The sequencing input was memory CD4+ T cells from PBMCs, cultured in vitro. These receptors were obtained from an adult with COVID-19.

V is TRBV7-9 and J is TRBJ2-1; 8 bases match TRBD1. Germline V lookup: CDR1 SEHNR, CDR2 FQNEAQ (reference sequence). J gave up 3 bases and V 0 bases, and 4 bases lay outside the gene matches. The CDR3 runs 16 residues. CDR3 sequence: CASSLARRGLYNEQFF. The CDR3 bases are TGTGCCAGCAGCTTAGCGCGCAGGGGGCTCTACAATGAGCAGTTCTTC.

This chain joins TRBV28 and TRBJ2-2, with D unresolved. Trimming stripped 10 bases from V and 0 bases from J, with 6 bases between. This CDR3 has 12 residues. Germline V gene lookup returns CDR1 MDHEN and CDR2 SYDVKM. The CDR3 region is CAIWANTGELFF. The CDR3 nucleotides read TGTGCCATATGGGCGAACACCGGGGAGCTGTTTTTT.

The rearrangement uses TRBV12-5 and TRBJ2-1; D perhaps matches TRBD2 (6 bases). Germline V lookup: CDR1 LGHNT, CDR2 FRNRAP. Trimming removed 6 bases from V and 7 bases from J, with 13 bases in between. There are 13 residues in the CDR3. The CDR3 protein is CASGTGTSNEQFF. Here the CDR3 DNA reads TGTGCTAGTGGGACCGGGACTTCGAATGAGCAGTTCTTC.

CDR3 region: CASSLWAGRETQYF. CDR3 sequence (DNA): TGTGCCAGCAGTTTATGGGCAGGGCGAGAGACCCAGTACTTC. The gene calls are TRBV27 and TRBJ2-5; maybe TRBD1 (5 bases). V was clipped by 1 base and J by 4 bases, with 10 bases between them. The CDR3 totals 14 residues. Per germline, CDR1 MNHEY and CDR2 SMNVEV (reference sequence).

The CDR3 coding sequence is TGTGCCAGCAGTCTAGCGGGAACGGTTGACAATGAGCAGTTCTTC. Its protein product is CASSLAGTVDNEQFF. The chain combines TRBV7-2 with TRBJ2-1; 9 bases are shared with TRBD2. Per germline, CDR1 SGHTA and CDR2 FQGNSA. The CDR3 contains 15 residues. V trimming: 6 bases; J trimming: 5 bases; junction bases outside the gene matches: 8.

The chain recombines TRBV11-2 with TRBJ1-2; TRBD1 matches 7 bases. V gave up 2 bases and J gave up 7 bases; unmatched junction bases: 4. Germline CDR1 reads SGHAT; CDR2 reads FQNNGV. This CDR3 is built from 13 residues. The CDR3 DNA sequence: TGTGCCAGCAGCTTAAATCAGGGGGGTGGCTACACCTTC. This sequence encodes CASSLNQGGGYTF. Drawing the rest from reference TRBV11-2 and TRBJ1-2, the complete variable domain is EAGVAQSPRYKIIEKRQSVAFWCNPISGHATLYWYQQILGQGPKLLIQFQNNGVVDDSQLPKDRFSAERLKGVDSTLKIQPAKLEDSAVYLCASSLNQGGGYTFGSGTRLTVV.

The chain carries TRBV2 and TRBJ2-3; 9 nucleotides agree with TRBD2. This CDR3 comprises 16 residues. Losses at the gene ends were 10 bases for V and 0 bases for J; bases not matched to a gene: 11. Germline V gene data show CDR1 as SNHLY and CDR2 as FYNNEI. This CDR3 is CAKGKREVTSTDTQYF. CDR3 in DNA: TGTGCCAAGGGGAAGCGGGAGGTTACCAGCACAGATACGCAGTATTTT.

This clone was detected only a few times. The CDR3 sequence is CASSPWGQGFEQYF. CDR3 nucleotide sequence: TGTGCCAGCAGCCCCTGGGGACAGGGTTTCGAGCAGTACTTC. V is TRBV7-9 and J is TRBJ2-7; 9 nucleotides match TRBD1. The V and J ends lost 5 bases and 6 bases, in that order; junction bases with no gene match: 8. CDR3 length: 14 residues. Germline assignment: CDR1 SEHNR and CDR2 FQNEAQ (reference sequence).

This sequence joins TRBV5-4 and TRBJ2-3; 9 bases line up with TRBD1. Germline CDR1 is SGHNT and CDR2 is YYREEE (reference sequence). The CDR3 covers 14 residues. J gave up 6 bases and V 3 bases, and 5 bases lay outside the gene matches. The CDR3 DNA sequence: TGTGCCAGCAGCTCCACAGGGGGCCGGGATACGCAGTATTTT. As protein: CASSSTGGRDTQYF.

This clone was seen a few times. The chain recombines TRBV2 with TRBJ2-3; 10 bases map to TRBD1. Trimming at V came to 2 bases and at J to 4 bases, leaving 3 bases not matched to a gene. The CDR3 is 15 amino acids. The V gene's germline CDR1 is SNHLY and CDR2 FYNNEI. The CDR3 nucleotides are TGTGCCAGCAGTGAAAGGGACAGGGGTTCAGATACGCAGTATTTT. Residues: CASSERDRGSDTQYF.

This chain uses TRBV4-3 with TRBJ2-2; D unresolved. The CDR3 is 16 amino acids. CDR1 is LGHNA and CDR2 is YSLEER in the germline V gene. V lost 4 bases, J lost 5 bases, and 17 bases lay in between. CDR3 loop: CASSLEPELTTGELFF. The CDR3 coding sequence is TGCGCCAGCAGCCTAGAACCAGAATTGACGACCGGGGAGCTGTTTTTT.

The chain uses TRBV29-1 and TRBJ1-4; 8 nucleotides agree with TRBD1. Germline CDR1 SQVTM, CDR2 ANQGSEA. The CDR3 runs to 14 residues. V dropped 4 bases and J dropped 7; count of bases not matched to a gene: 8. The CDR3 coding sequence is TGCAGCGTTGTACTCGGGACAGGCAGTGAAAAACTGTTTTTT. This sequence encodes CSVVLGTGSEKLFF.

This clone is a singleton in its sample. The chain links TRBV6-1 to TRBJ2-5; D not certain. V shed 4 bases and J shed 0 bases, with 18 bases lying between them. CDR3 length: 17 amino acids. The germline CDR1 and CDR2 sequences are MNHNS and SASEGT. CDR3 DNA: TGTGCCAGCAGTGTGAGGCTATCCCCGAATAACCAAGAGACCCAGTACTTC. Protein: CASSVRLSPNNQETQYF.

This clone turned up a few times. The rearrangement uses TRBV19 and TRBJ2-1; 11 bases match TRBD2. Germline V gene data show CDR1 as LNHDA and CDR2 as SQIVND (reference sequence). With 5 bases clipped from V and 4 bases from J, the junction kept 4 bases outside the gene matches. CDR3 size: 15 residues. The CDR3 spells CASSVGTSGYNEQFF. In nucleotides, the CDR3 is TGTGCCAGTAGTGTGGGGACTAGCGGTTACAATGAGCAGTTCTTC.

This rearrangement joins TRBV11-2 to TRBJ2-5; TRBD1 might be the D (5 bases). This CDR3 region has 13 residues. Trimming took 4 bases from V and 5 from J, leaving 11 bases between them. Germline V lookup: CDR1 SGHAT, CDR2 FQNNGV. CDR3 sequence (DNA): TGTGCCAGCAGCTCGACAGCCCGGGAGACCCAGTACTTC. Translation gives CASSSTARETQYF.

This chain links TRBV7-3 with TRBJ2-1; 10 bases map to TRBD2. This CDR3 region has 15 residues. CDR1 and CDR2 from the germline V gene are SGHTA and FQGTGA. Trimming cost V 5 bases and J 6 bases; bases outside gene matches: 7. The CDR3 sequence is CASSPQLAGVNEQFF. For the CDR3, the DNA is TGTGCCAGCAGCCCGCAGCTAGCGGGAGTCAATGAGCAGTTCTTC.

The J gene is TRBJ2-1, the V gene TRBV4-2, with D possibly matching TRBD1 (6 bases). This CDR3 has 16 residues. Trimming pared 0 bases from V and 2 bases from J, leaving 11 bases between. Per germline, CDR1 LGHNA and CDR2 YNFKEQ. CDR3 in DNA: TGTGCCAGCAGCCAAGAGGATGGGGGCGCCTACAATGAGCAGTTCTTC. This gives the protein CASSQEDGGAYNEQFF.

The V and J genes are TRBV23-1 and TRBJ2-7; 7 positions match TRBD1. TRBV23-1 belongs to the ORF category, with a function that is uncertain. The CDR3 is 15 amino acids. V gave up 9 bases and J gave up 0 bases; unmatched junction bases: 11. The CDR3 loop reads CASLLGTEDSYEQYF. CDR3 nucleotides: TGCGCCAGTCTGCTCGGGACAGAAGACTCCTACGAGCAGTACTTC.

The chain carries TRBV24-1 and TRBJ2-5, with a tentative D call TRBD1 (6 bases). There are 14 residues in the CDR3. Trimming took off 5 bases at V and 1 base at J, with 10 bases between the two ends. Germline loops: CDR1 KGHDR, CDR2 SFDVKD. CDR3 nucleotide sequence: TGTGCCACCAGTGTCGCAGGGGCCCAAGAGACCCAGTACTTC. It encodes CATSVAGAQETQYF.

This clone was detected only once. This chain joins TRBV7-2 and TRBJ2-3; D uncertain. This CDR3 is built from 12 residues. The germline V and J ends were trimmed by 5 bases and 0 bases, with 3 bases remaining between them. Germline values: CDR1 SGHTA, CDR2 FQGNSA. CDR3 sequence (DNA): TGTGCCAGCAGCGGGAGCACAGATACGCAGTATTTT. Its protein product is CASSGSTDTQYF. Variable domain in full (rest from reference TRBV7-2 and TRBJ2-3): GAGVSQSPSNKVTEKGKDVELRCDPISGHTALYWYRQSLGQGLEFLIYFQGNSAPDKSGLPSDRFSAERTGGSVSTLTIQRTQQEDSAVYLCASSGSTDTQYFGPGTRLTVL.

This chain connects TRBV5-6 to TRBJ2-7, with D perhaps TRBD2 (6 bases). The CDR3 is 13 residues long. V was pared by 2 bases and J by 10 bases, with 16 bases between. CDR1 SGHDT and CDR2 YYEEEE come from the germline V gene. The CDR3 DNA reads TGTGCCAGCAGCTTCCAGCGGGCCGGGGAACAGTACTTC. Its protein product is CASSFQRAGEQYF.

This sequence joins TRBV9 and TRBJ1-6; 8 nucleotides align to TRBD1. The V gene's germline CDR1 is SGDLS and CDR2 YYNGEE. CDR3 length: 14 residues. V lost 0 bases, J lost 9 bases, and 2 bases stayed unmatched. This CDR3 reads CASSVGDRSSPLHF. Written as DNA, the CDR3 is TGTGCCAGCAGCGTAGGGGACAGGTCTTCACCCCTCCACTTT.

The chain couples TRBV7-8 to TRBJ1-1; D is undetermined. The V end lost 2 bases, the J end lost 0 bases, and 7 bases lay between the germline ends. This CDR3 spans 14 amino acids. CDR1 is SGHVS, CDR2 FQNEAQ, per germline. The CDR3 is CASSLSWMNTEAFF. CDR3 coding DNA: TGTGCCAGCAGCTTATCCTGGATGAACACTGAAGCTTTCTTT. The full variable domain, its missing parts supplied by reference TRBV7-8 and TRBJ1-1, is GAGVSQSPRYKVAKRGQDVALRCDPISGHVSLFWYQQALGQGPEFLTYFQNEAQLDKSGLPSDRFFAERPEGSVSTLKIQRTQQEDSAVYLCASSLSWMNTEAFFGQGTRLTVV.

The V and J genes are TRBV5-1 and TRBJ2-7; the match to TRBD1 covers 9 bases. This CDR3 has 14 amino acids. CDR1 and CDR2 from the germline V gene are SGHRS and YFSETQ. The junction had 5 bases not matched to a gene; V was cut back by 4 bases and J by 3 bases. CDR3 nucleotide sequence: TGCGCCAGCAGCCTTCAGACAGGGGGCTACGAGCAGTACTTC. Translation gives CASSLQTGGYEQYF.

The chain is built from TRBV28 and TRBJ2-5; D is perhaps TRBD1 (6 bases). The V gene's germline CDR1 is MDHEN and CDR2 SYDVKM. CDR3 length: 17 residues. Trimming took 3 bases from V and 3 from J, leaving 20 bases between them. The CDR3 protein is CASSLALSRQGKETQYF. The CDR3 bases are TGTGCCAGCAGTTTGGCCCTCAGCCGGCAGGGGAAAGAGACCCAGTACTTC.

The chain couples TRBV7-9 to TRBJ2-3; D might be TRBD1 (5 bases). The CDR3 contains 13 residues. CDR1 is SEHNR, CDR2 FQNEAQ, per germline (reference sequence). Trimming shortened V by 8 bases and J by 5 bases, and 14 bases separated the two germline ends. The CDR3 spells CASLGPSLDTQYF. DNA for the CDR3: TGTGCCAGCCTGGGGCCCTCACTAGATACGCAGTATTTT.

In its sample, this clone was seen a few times. The rearrangement joins TRBV28 to TRBJ2-2, with 10 bases that match TRBD2. Trimming cost V 9 bases and J 5 bases; bases outside gene matches: 9. The CDR3 extends over 15 amino acids. In germline, CDR1 is MDHEN, CDR2 SYDVKM. The CDR3, as DNA: TGTGCCAGTGCACGGACGACTAGCGGGACCGGGGAGCTGTTTTTT. Its translation is CASARTTSGTGELFF.

The V call is TRBV18, the J call TRBJ2-1, with TRBD1 matching 7 bases. Looked up from germline, CDR1 is KGHSH and CDR2 is LQKENI. The CDR3 sequence is 14 residues long. V was clipped by 6 bases and J by 2 bases; unmatched bases: 4. The CDR3 loop is CASSRQGAYNEQFF. In DNA form, the CDR3 reads TGTGCCAGCTCCCGACAGGGCGCCTACAATGAGCAGTTCTTC.

This clone occurred a few times. This chain uses TRBV25-1 with TRBJ1-5, with D possibly being TRBD1 (6 bases). This CDR3 region has 13 residues. Trimming took off 10 bases at V and 6 bases at J, with 16 bases between the two ends. Germline-derived CDR1 and CDR2 are MGHDK and SYGVNS. The CDR3 coding sequence is TGTGCCACCGGCCAACAGGGAGGTCAGCCCCAGCATTTT. It encodes CATGQQGGQPQHF.

The genes are TRBV24-1 and TRBJ2-5, with 7 bases that match TRBD2. CDR3 length: 16 residues. With V trimmed by 3 bases and J by 0 bases, 6 bases remained unmatched. Germline V gene data show CDR1 as KGHDR and CDR2 as SFDVKD. Here the CDR3 reads CATSDRDGRHQETQYF. CDR3 bases: TGTGCCACCAGTGATCGAGACGGGAGGCACCAAGAGACCCAGTACTTC.

The chain joins TRBV5-1 to TRBJ2-7; D gene uncertain. Germline CDR1 is SGHRS and CDR2 is YFSETQ. Between the trimmed V and J ends, which lost 4 bases and 1 base, there was a span of 15 bases. The CDR3 length is 15 residues. The CDR3 sequence is CASSPTLTNSYEQYF. The CDR3 DNA reads TGCGCCAGCAGCCCAACCCTGACGAATTCCTACGAGCAGTACTTC.

The rearrangement joins TRBV19 to TRBJ2-5; weak D call: TRBD1 (5 bases). Trimming stripped 6 bases from V and 2 bases from J, with 10 bases between. This CDR3 has 13 amino acids. Germline V lookup: CDR1 LNHDA, CDR2 SQIVND (reference sequence). Here the CDR3 DNA reads TGTGCCAGTAGCTACGACAGTCAAGAGACCCAGTACTTC. This sequence encodes CASSYDSQETQYF.